These 29 T cell receptor beta chains were sequenced from one sample in a study of blood T cell repertoires in COVID-19. Measured with immunoSEQ multiplex PCR; TCRdb has only the in-frame clones, and not every one. This sample has 270,000 or so clones; roughly nine tenths occur once, and the top ten carry approximately 12%. The sequenced material came from peripheral blood. These receptors were obtained from a woman aged 25 to 39 with COVID-19, enrolled during active disease.

The chain has TRBV19 and TRBJ2-5, with 11 bases aligning to TRBD1. Germline CDR1 reads LNHDA; CDR2 reads SQIVND (reference sequence). The ends lost 5 bases at V and 4 bases at J; junction bases unmatched: 6. CDR3 length: 15 amino acids. Here the CDR3 reads CASSPRTGGLETQYF. CDR3 DNA: TGTGCCAGTAGTCCTCGGACAGGGGGCTTAGAGACCCAGTACTTC.

The V call is TRBV3-1 (or the pseudogene TRBV3-2), the J call TRBJ2-1; 7 bases line up with TRBD2. CDR1 is LGHDT, CDR2 YNNKEL, per germline (reference sequence). The CDR3 sequence is 16 residues long. V shed 4 bases, J shed 4 bases, and the junction held 10 bases outside the gene matches. Here the CDR3 reads CASSLSWRERYNEQFF. The CDR3 DNA follows: TGTGCCAGCAGCCTGTCCTGGCGGGAGCGATACAATGAGCAGTTCTTC.

V and J are TRBV4-1 and TRBJ2-7, with 8 bases matching TRBD2. Germline V gene lookup returns CDR1 MGHRA and CDR2 YSYEKL. Trimming removed 3 bases from V and 2 bases from J; junction bases left unmatched: 6. The CDR3 extends over 15 amino acids. Here the CDR3 reads CASSHVSGEAYEQYF. CDR3 DNA sequence: TGCGCCAGCAGCCATGTTAGCGGGGAAGCCTACGAGCAGTACTTC.

The rearrangement links TRBV7-9 to TRBJ1-5, with D unresolved. This CDR3 spans 13 amino acids. CDR1 is SEHNR and CDR2 is FQNEAQ in the germline V gene (reference sequence). V shed 6 bases and J shed 3 bases, with 9 bases lying between them. CDR3 in amino acids: CASREGFNQPQHF. In DNA, the CDR3 is TGTGCCAGCAGGGAGGGTTTCAATCAGCCCCAGCATTTT.

This rearrangement joins TRBV4-1 to TRBJ1-2, with a possible D match to TRBD1 (6 bases). Looked up from germline, CDR1 is MGHRA and CDR2 is YSYEKL. The CDR3 is 17 amino acids. The V end lost 0 bases, the J end lost 6 bases, and 20 bases lay between the germline ends. CDR3 sequence reads: CASSQDPLPRTDNGYTF. CDR3 DNA: TGCGCCAGCAGCCAAGATCCCCTCCCTCGGACAGACAATGGCTACACCTTC.

This chain connects TRBV29-1 to TRBJ2-7; 7 nucleotides agree with TRBD1. The CDR3 runs to 15 residues. Per germline, CDR1 SQVTM and CDR2 ANQGSEA. V dropped 0 bases and J dropped 0; count of bases not matched to a gene: 5. The CDR3 DNA is TGCAGCGTTGAAGATCCTACAGGGGCCTCCTACGAGCAGTACTTC. Encoded protein: CSVEDPTGASYEQYF.

This clone was picked up one time. The rearrangement joins TRBV2 to TRBJ2-5; possibly TRBD2 for D (6 bases). Trimming took 7 bases from V and 6 from J, leaving 21 bases between them. The V gene's germline CDR1 is SNHLY and CDR2 FYNNEI. This CDR3 is 15 amino acids long. This CDR3 is CASTQYAGLMKTQYF. The DNA for the CDR3 is TGTGCCAGCACTCAATACGCGGGACTTATGAAGACCCAGTACTTC. The full variable domain, in which reference TRBV2 and TRBJ2-5 provide the parts outside the CDR3, is EPEVTQTPSHQVTQMGQEVILRCVPISNHLYFYWYRQILGQKVEFLVSFYNNEISEKSEIFDDQFSVERPDGSNFTLKIRSTKLEDSAMYFCASTQYAGLMKTQYFGPGTRLLVL.

This clone was counted only a few times. The chain combines TRBV6-4 with TRBJ2-3; 9 bases map to TRBD2. V lost 3 bases and J lost 4; bases outside the gene matches: 5. Germline CDR1 reads MRHNA; CDR2 reads SNTAGT. This CDR3 contains 15 residues. This CDR3 is CASSDRGGAADTQYF. CDR3 in DNA: TGTGCCAGCAGTGATCGCGGGGGGGCCGCAGATACGCAGTATTTT.

The rearrangement uses TRBV11-3 and TRBJ2-1; TRBD2 is a possible D gene (6 bases). In germline, CDR1 is SGHNT, CDR2 YENEEA. V was trimmed by 1 base and J by 4 bases, leaving 14 bases between them. The CDR3 sequence is 16 residues long. CDR3 region: CASSLAARGLYNEQFF. CDR3 in DNA: TGTGCCAGCAGCTTAGCGGCGCGGGGCCTTTACAATGAGCAGTTCTTC.

This clone was seen once. The rearrangement uses TRBV2 and TRBJ1-2; 7 bases match TRBD1. The V gene end was trimmed by 8 bases and the J gene end by 0 bases; junction bases not matched to a gene: 12. This CDR3 is 16 amino acids long. The V gene's germline CDR1 is SNHLY and CDR2 FYNNEI. CDR3 residues: CASGRVDRASNYGYTF. The CDR3 DNA reads TGTGCCAGCGGCAGGGTTGACAGGGCCTCTAACTATGGCTACACCTTC.

This chain connects TRBV5-4 to TRBJ1-1, with D tentatively TRBD1 (5 bases). Trimming shortened V by 1 base and J by 3 bases, and 7 bases separated the two germline ends. Germline V gene lookup returns CDR1 SGHNT and CDR2 YYREEE (reference sequence). There are 13 residues in the CDR3. CDR3 in amino acids: CASSLTGDTEAFF. Here the CDR3 DNA reads TGTGCCAGCAGCTTGACGGGGGACACTGAAGCTTTCTTT.

This clone was detected only a few times. The chain recombines TRBV6-5 with TRBJ1-4, with D possibly being TRBD1 (6 bases). Trimming shortened V by 6 bases and J by 12 bases, and 17 bases separated the two germline ends. The CDR3 sequence is 13 residues long. The germline CDR1 and CDR2 sequences are MNHEY and SVGAGI. The CDR3: CASSRGFEEELFF. DNA of the CDR3: TGTGCCAGCAGCAGGGGCTTTGAGGAAGAACTGTTTTTT.

The V call is TRBV4-1, the J call TRBJ2-7; the D gene is possibly TRBD1 (5 bases). Germline CDR1 is MGHRA and CDR2 is YSYEKL. This CDR3 contains 17 residues. V was shortened by 0 bases and J by 3 bases, with 18 bases between the two germline ends. The CDR3 loop reads CASSQDPGRYGDYEQYF. CDR3 DNA: TGCGCCAGCAGCCAAGACCCAGGGCGTTATGGGGACTACGAGCAGTACTTC.

The V call is TRBV30, the J call TRBJ2-2; D is ambiguous. V was shortened by 2 bases and J by 1 base, with 5 bases between the two germline ends. The CDR3 loop spans 13 amino acids. Germline CDR1 and CDR2: GTSNPN and SVGIG (reference sequence). The CDR3 DNA reads TGTGCCTGGAGTCCGCGGAACACCGGGGAGCTGTTTTTT. Amino acids: CAWSPRNTGELFF.

The rearrangement links TRBV2 to TRBJ2-2; D is unresolved. The germline V and J ends were trimmed by 6 bases and 0 bases, with 8 bases remaining between them. CDR3 length: 14 amino acids. In germline, CDR1 is SNHLY, CDR2 FYNNEI. The CDR3 DNA reads TGTGCCAGCAGAAACTACCCGAACACCGGGGAGCTGTTTTTT. Translated: CASRNYPNTGELFF. The variable domain in full, completed from reference TRBV2 and TRBJ2-2, reads EPEVTQTPSHQVTQMGQEVILRCVPISNHLYFYWYRQILGQKVEFLVSFYNNEISEKSEIFDDQFSVERPDGSNFTLKIRSTKLEDSAMYFCASRNYPNTGELFFGEGSRLTVL.

J is TRBJ2-7 and V is TRBV13; 7 bases match TRBD2. The CDR3 covers 15 residues. Germline CDR1 PRHDT, CDR2 FYEKMQ (reference sequence). V shed 0 bases, J shed 0 bases, and the junction held 2 bases outside the gene matches. Here the CDR3 reads CASSLGLAVSYEQYF. The CDR3 DNA sequence: TGTGCCAGCAGCTTAGGCCTAGCGGTCTCCTACGAGCAGTACTTC. Full variable domain (rest looked up from reference TRBV13 and TRBJ2-7): AAGVIQSPRHLIKEKRETATLKCYPIPRHDTVYWYQQGPGQDPQFLISFYEKMQSDKGSIPDRFSAQQFSDYHSELNMSSLELGDSALYFCASSLGLAVSYEQYFGPGTRLTVT.

The chain couples TRBV18 to TRBJ1-1, with TRBD1 identical over 9 bases. Germline lookup yields CDR1 KGHSH and CDR2 LQKENI. The CDR3 runs 17 residues. The V and J ends lost 4 bases and 4 bases, in that order; junction bases with no gene match: 13. The CDR3 sequence is CASSRTGTGTGGTEAFF. The CDR3 nucleotides read TGTGCCAGCTCACGCACCGGGACAGGGACGGGAGGCACTGAAGCTTTCTTT. The variable domain in full, with the rest retrieved from reference TRBV18 and TRBJ1-1, is NAGVMQNPRHLVRRRGQEARLRCSPMKGHSHVYWYRQLPEEGLKFMVYLQKENIIDESGMPKERFSAEFPKEGPSILRIQQVVRGDSAAYFCASSRTGTGTGGTEAFFGQGTRLTVV.

This clone was picked up one time. The chain links TRBV14 to TRBJ1-3; unclear D gene. The CDR3 runs to 13 residues. The ends were cut back, 4 bases at V and 1 base at J, with 5 bases in the middle. The germline V gene encodes CDR1 SGHDN and CDR2 FVKESK. CDR3 residues: CASSLNSGNTIYF. The CDR3 region has the DNA TGTGCCAGCAGCCTCAATTCTGGAAACACCATATATTTT.

This chain links TRBV6-6 with TRBJ1-2; TRBD1 matches at 9 bases. Germline-derived CDR1 and CDR2 are MNHNY and SVGAGI (reference sequence). The CDR3 runs to 16 residues. The trim removed 0 bases at V and 2 bases at J, leaving 4 bases unmatched. For the CDR3, the DNA is TGTGCCAGCAGTTACTCGAAGGGACAGGGAAACTATGGCTACACCTTC. Translation: CASSYSKGQGNYGYTF.

This rearrangement joins TRBV27 to TRBJ1-1, with TRBD1 matching 8 bases. Per germline, CDR1 MNHEY and CDR2 SMNVEV (reference sequence). The CDR3 has 13 amino acids. Germline trimming cut 6 bases from V and 4 bases from J; bases unmatched to any gene: 4. CDR3 nucleotide sequence: TGTGCCAGCAGACGGACAGGGCCCACTGAAGCTTTCTTT. Its translation is CASRRTGPTEAFF.

This chain connects TRBV6-5 to TRBJ2-5, with a tentative D call TRBD2 (6 bases). Germline CDR1 reads MNHEY; CDR2 reads SVGAGI. The germline V and J ends were trimmed by 8 bases and 11 bases, with 15 bases remaining between them. The CDR3 runs to 11 residues. The CDR3 reads CASREPDYQYF. The DNA for the CDR3 is TGTGCCAGCCGAGAGCCGGACTATCAGTACTTC.

The rearrangement joins TRBV2 to TRBJ1-5, with unresolved D. Germline V lookup: CDR1 SNHLY, CDR2 FYNNEI. V lost 5 bases and J 0 bases, leaving 11 bases between the germline ends. CDR3 length equals 15 residues. CDR3 bases: TGTGCCAGCAGTCGACGAGGCTTTAGCAATCAGCCCCAGCATTTT. This translates into CASSRRGFSNQPQHF.

The gene calls are TRBV11-2 and TRBJ2-3, with 8 bases fitting TRBD1. The CDR3 extends over 17 amino acids. With 3 bases clipped from V and 3 bases from J, the junction kept 11 bases outside the gene matches. The germline V gene has CDR1 SGHAT and CDR2 FQNNGV. In DNA form, the CDR3 reads TGTGCCAGCAGCTTTGGTATAGGACAGGGATCGACAGATACGCAGTATTTT. Its protein is CASSFGIGQGSTDTQYF.

The genes are TRBV12-3 or TRBV12-4 and TRBJ1-1; D is unresolved. V lost 3 bases and J 4 bases, leaving 9 bases between the germline ends. This CDR3 is built from 13 residues. The CDR3 loop is CASSFHPGTEAFF. CDR3 DNA sequence: TGTGCCAGCAGTTTCCACCCGGGCACTGAAGCTTTCTTT.

This clone was seen more than once but under ten times. This chain joins TRBV2 and TRBJ2-7; the match to TRBD1 covers 7 bases. Germline V gene data show CDR1 as SNHLY and CDR2 as FYNNEI. The CDR3 spans 13 residues. V lost 7 bases and J lost 3; bases outside the gene matches: 6. The CDR3 DNA is TGTGCCAGCAAACGGGACAGAAACTACGAGCAGTACTTC. It encodes CASKRDRNYEQYF.

The chain is built from TRBV12-1 and TRBJ2-2; TRBD2 is taken as the D call from the table, unchecked against the DNA. TRBV12-1 is reported as a pseudogene. The CDR3 is 18 residues long. The DNA of the CDR3 is TGTGCCAGCAGCTTTTGGGCGCCTCGACCCGGGGGCACCGGGGAGCTGTTTTTT. Translated: CASSFWAPRPGGTGELFF.

The rearrangement joins TRBV2 to TRBJ1-2, with 7 bases aligning to TRBD1. CDR1 and CDR2 (germline): SNHLY, FYNNEI. CDR3 length equals 14 residues. J was trimmed by 4 bases and V by 6 bases; bases with no gene match: 8. DNA for the CDR3: TGTGCCAGCAGCCATAACAGGGGAGTCTATGGCTACACCTTC. It yields the protein CASSHNRGVYGYTF.

J is TRBJ2-7 and V is TRBV5-1, with 12 bases lining up with TRBD2. The V segment lost 0 bases and the J segment 4 bases; nucleotides outside the gene matches: 5. The CDR3 totals 16 residues. CDR1 and CDR2 (germline): SGHRS, YFSETQ. Here the CDR3 reads CASSLARLAGEYEQYF. CDR3 nucleotide sequence: TGCGCCAGCAGCTTGGCCCGACTAGCGGGGGAGTACGAGCAGTACTTC.

V usage is TRBV28 and J usage is TRBJ1-1; D remains unclear. The CDR3 consists of 16 residues. CDR1 MDHEN and CDR2 SYDVKM come from the germline V gene. V shed 6 bases and J shed 9 bases, with 26 bases lying between them. The CDR3 nucleotides read TGTGCCAGCAGCTCCGGACTGATTGGTGTGAGCGGGAAAGCTTTCTTT. This sequence encodes CASSSGLIGVSGKAFF.